These T cell receptor beta chains were read from a single sample in a study of molecular identifiers for immune sequencing clone quantification. TCRdb passed the PCR reads through MiXCR, listing each CDR3 protein once. The repertoire includes over 600,000 distinct CDR3 sequences, about 20% of them detected once, and under 0.95% sits in the top ten. Sequenced material: naive CD8+ T cells from blood, with Jurkat cell RNA spiked in. The receptors were sampled from a human donor in good health. Some libraries in this study had Jurkat cell RNA spiked in. CDR3s include the opening cysteine and the closing phenylalanine or tryptophan. D genes are given only for firm matches. Size values are once, few and many counts, or a class for expanded clones, and some rows have none.

V gene	J gene	clone size	D gene	CDR3 protein	CDR3 DNA
TRBV12-3/TRBV12-4	TRBJ1-2	-	TRBD1	CASSRDRGGSGYTF	TGTGCCAGCAGCCGGGACAGGGGAGGGAGCGGCTACACCTTC
TRBV19	TRBJ2-1	few	-	CASRPGAGPYNEQFF	TGTGCCAGTAGACCCGGAGCGGGTCCCTACAATGAGCAGTTCTTC
TRBV5-5	TRBJ1-1	many	TRBD1	CASSPTDRVRTEAFF	TGTGCCAGCAGCCCGACGGACAGGGTAAGGACTGAAGCTTTCTTT
TRBV5-1	TRBJ1-3	many	-	CARSRSRPSSGNTIYF	TGCGCCAGGTCTCGCAGCAGACCGAGCTCTGGAAACACCATATATTTT
TRBV12-3/TRBV12-4	TRBJ1-4	many	-	CASSSTPILGGGEKLFF	TGTGCCAGCAGTTCAACCCCAATCCTGGGGGGAGGTGAAAAACTGTTTTTT
TRBV2	TRBJ2-5	many	-	CASRTGAQETQYF	TGTGCCAGCAGGACCGGGGCCCAAGAGACCCAGTACTTC
TRBV18	TRBJ1-1	many	-	CASSPGRPEAFF	TGTGCCAGCTCACCCGGCCGACCTGAAGCTTTCTTT
TRBV10-3	TRBJ2-2	few	TRBD1	CAISEIDRDIVVTGELFF	TGTGCCATCAGTGAAATCGACAGGGACATAGTGGTGACCGGGGAGCTGTTTTTT
TRBV5-1	TRBJ2-1	many	-	CASSPGRTRDSYNEQFF	TGCGCCAGCAGCCCCGGGCGTACTAGAGACTCCTACAATGAGCAGTTCTTC
TRBV12-3/TRBV12-4	TRBJ2-1	many	TRBD2	CASSRGGPQPNEQFF	TGTGCCAGCAGTCGCGGGGGACCCCAACCCAATGAGCAGTTCTTC
TRBV20-1	TRBJ2-3	many	TRBD2	CSAQLAGGLRLTDTQYF	TGCAGTGCTCAATTAGCGGGAGGGCTCCGGCTCACAGATACGCAGTATTTT
TRBV19	TRBJ2-1	-	-	CASSKWGGAGLSYNEQFF	TGTGCCAGTTCAAAGTGGGGTGGGGCAGGGCTTTCCTACAATGAGCAGTTCTTC
TRBV27	TRBJ1-6	-	-	CACSLSGFSYNSPLHF	TGTGCCTGCAGTTTATCTGGGTTCTCCTATAATTCACCCCTCCACTTT
TRBV2	TRBJ2-3	many	TRBD2	CASSEAWGIAGEHTDTQYF	TGTGCCAGCAGTGAAGCGTGGGGGATAGCGGGGGAACACACAGATACGCAGTATTTT
TRBV9	TRBJ1-1	few	-	CASSVGAAMNTEAFF	TGTGCCAGCAGCGTAGGAGCGGCCATGAACACTGAAGCTTTCTTT
TRBV28	TRBJ2-7	few	-	CASGSGAQYEQYF	TGTGCCAGCGGATCAGGGGCCCAATACGAGCAGTACTTC
TRBV6-2/TRBV6-3	TRBJ2-7	many	-	CASSYWANQDEQYF	TGTGCCAGCAGTTACTGGGCGAATCAGGACGAGCAGTACTTC
TRBV4-1	TRBJ2-5	many	-	CASSQAVPETQYF	TGCGCCAGCAGCCAAGCAGTACCAGAGACCCAGTACTTC
TRBV5-1	TRBJ2-7	few	-	CASSLGATYEQCF	TGCGCCAGCAGCTTGGGGGCGACCTACGAGCAGTGCTTC
TRBV2	TRBJ2-6	many	-	CASSEVGGISGANVLTF	TGTGCCAGCAGTGAAGTTGGCGGGATCTCTGGGGCCAACGTCCTGACTTTC
TRBV24-1	TRBJ2-3	few	TRBD2	CATSDSFLAGDTDTQYF	TGTGCCACCAGTGATTCCTTCCTAGCGGGAGACACAGATACGCAGTATTTT
TRBV5-8	TRBJ1-2	many	-	CASSLPQDTNYGYTF	TGTGCCAGCAGCTTACCCCAGGACACTAACTATGGCTACACCTTC
TRBV7-6	TRBJ2-3	many	-	CASSLDWRGSDTQYF	TGTGCCAGCAGCTTAGACTGGCGGGGTTCTGATACGCAGTATTTT
TRBV9	TRBJ2-2	few	-	CASSDNRAKSNTGELFF	TGTGCCAGCAGCGATAACAGGGCTAAATCGAACACCGGGGAGCTGTTTTTT
TRBV7-2	TRBJ1-1	many	-	CASSLVPGVYAEAFF	TGTGCCAGCAGCTTAGTGCCAGGGGTGTACGCTGAAGCTTTCTTT
TRBV28	TRBJ2-7	many	-	CASNPGVIGEQYF	TGTGCCAGCAATCCGGGGGTCATAGGGGAGCAGTACTTC
TRBV28	TRBJ1-2	many	TRBD1	CASSATQGALYGYTF	TGTGCCAGCAGTGCCACTCAGGGGGCTCTCTATGGCTACACCTTC
TRBV9	TRBJ1-2	few	-	CASSVRNYGYTF	TGTGCCAGCAGCGTACGCAACTATGGCTACACCTTC
TRBV6-2/TRBV6-3	TRBJ1-3	many	-	CASSYSPGNTIYF	TGTGCCAGCAGTTACTCTCCTGGAAACACCATATATTTT
TRBV7-9	TRBJ1-4	few	-	CASSLGEGDTLNEKLFF	TGTGCCAGCAGCTTAGGAGAGGGGGACACGCTAAATGAAAAACTGTTTTTT
TRBV6-6	TRBJ2-7	many	-	CASSGSGQGDEQYF	TGTGCCAGCAGTGGCTCGGGACAAGGGGACGAGCAGTACTTC
TRBV30	TRBJ2-4	many	TRBD2	CAWSQGTSVNIQYF	TGTGCCTGGAGTCAAGGGACTAGCGTAAACATTCAGTACTTC
TRBV5-1	TRBJ2-7	many	-	CASSLVGDSYEQYF	TGCGCCAGCAGCTTGGTAGGGGACTCCTACGAGCAGTACTTC
TRBV7-9	TRBJ2-3	many	-	CASSLDVGRADTQYF	TGTGCCAGCAGCTTAGACGTCGGCAGGGCAGATACGCAGTATTTT
TRBV27	TRBJ1-4	-	-	CATSRRQEKLFF	TGTGCCACCTCTAGGAGGCAGGAAAAACTGTTTTTT
TRBV3-1	TRBJ1-5	-	-	CASSQSGQGVYQPQHF	TGTGCCAGCAGCCAATCGGGCCAGGGAGTTTATCAGCCCCAGCATTTT
TRBV28	TRBJ2-7	many	-	CASSFWSSYEQYF	TGTGCCAGCAGTTTTTGGAGCTCCTACGAGCAGTACTTC
TRBV4-1	TRBJ2-7	many	-	CASSQDPVSYEQYF	TGTGCCAGCAGCCAAGATCCGGTGTCGTACGAGCAGTACTTC
TRBV20-1	TRBJ2-1	many	-	CSARGDSINYNEQFF	TGCAGTGCTAGAGGGGACTCCATAAACTACAATGAGCAGTTCTTC
TRBV4-3	TRBJ2-2	few	-	CASSQDRVGSAGELFF	TGCGCCAGCAGCCAAGACAGGGTTGGGTCCGCCGGGGAGCTGTTTTTT
TRBV5-4	TRBJ2-7	many	TRBD2	CASSYRTSAYYEQYF	TGTGCCAGCAGCTATCGGACTAGCGCTTACTACGAGCAGTACTTC
TRBV19	TRBJ2-7	many	-	CASSGDYEQYF	TGTGCCAGTTCGGGGGACTACGAGCAGTACTTC
TRBV7-2	TRBJ2-3	-	-	CASSLVYQSYSTDTQYF	TGTGCCAGCAGCTTAGTTTATCAGTCCTATAGCACAGATACGCAGTATTTT